The rows below give T cell receptor beta chains drawn from one sample of a study of blood T cell repertoires in COVID-19. Some clones are missing from TCRdb's copy, which holds only in-frame ones; the method was immunoSEQ multiplex PCR. The sample has some 170,000 clones, 80% to 90% seen once. Sequenced sample: PBMCs or T cells enriched from blood (not recorded which). These receptors originate from a man aged 50 to 59 who had recovered from COVID-19. The CDR3 runs from the conserved cysteine through the conserved F or W. Each record gives: clone size, J gene, D gene, V gene, CDR3 protein, CDR3 DNA. D genes are given only for firm matches. The listing skips clone size in some rows; elsewhere it reads once, few, many or a size class.

few,TRBJ1-5,TRBD1,TRBV7-9,CASSLDPGGNNQPQHF,TGTGCCAGCAGCTTAGATCCAGGGGGCAACAATCAGCCCCAGCATTTT
-,TRBJ1-1,-,TRBV19,CASSIFADEAFF,TGTGCCAGTAGTATATTCGCGGATGAAGCTTTCTTT
-,TRBJ1-1,TRBD1,TRBV30,CAWSGGQGNTEAFF,TGTGCCTGGAGTGGCGGACAGGGGAACACTGAAGCTTTCTTT
-,TRBJ1-3,TRBD1,TRBV5-1,CASSGGQGGDTIYF,TGCGCCAGCAGCGGGGGACAGGGAGGAGACACCATATATTTT
-,TRBJ2-5,TRBD2,TRBV24-1,CATSDRTSQETQYF,TGTGCCACCAGTGACAGGACTAGTCAGGAGACCCAGTACTTC
-,TRBJ1-2,TRBD1,TRBV18,CASSQRQGSFYGYTF,TGTGCCAGCTCACAACGACAGGGATCTTTCTATGGCTACACCTTC
-,TRBJ1-6,-,TRBV6-4,CASSDPGVTLNPGGYSPLHF,TGTGCCAGCAGTGACCCAGGGGTCACATTGAACCCGGGCGGTTATTCACCCCTCCACTTT
-,TRBJ1-2,TRBD1,TRBV28,CASSSTGQGEFNYGYTF,TGTGCCAGCAGTTCGACCGGACAGGGAGAATTTAACTATGGCTACACCTTC
-,TRBJ2-1,-,TRBV18,CASSPLVAGNEQFF,TGTGCCAGCTCACCACTGGTGGCAGGCAATGAGCAGTTCTTC
-,TRBJ2-1,TRBD1,TRBV11-2,CASSSATGTGSNEQFF,TGTGCCAGCAGCTCAGCAACCGGGACAGGGTCCAATGAGCAGTTCTTC
once,TRBJ2-7,-,TRBV2,CASGGDLGEQYF,TGTGCCAGCGGCGGAGACCTTGGCGAGCAGTACTTC
-,TRBJ2-1,-,TRBV11-3,CASSLGGGSSYNEQFF,TGTGCCAGCAGCTTAGGAGGGGGAAGCTCCTACAATGAGCAGTTCTTC
-,TRBJ1-1,TRBD1,TRBV11-3,CASSLRPGQGAEAFF,TGTGCCAGCAGCCTACGCCCGGGACAGGGAGCTGAAGCTTTCTTT
-,TRBJ1-2,-,TRBV2,CASSGQVQYGYTF,TGTGCCAGCAGTGGACAGGTACAATATGGCTACACCTTC
-,TRBJ1-1,TRBD1,TRBV9,CASSVEGQGTTEAFF,TGTGCCAGCAGCGTAGAGGGACAGGGAACCACTGAAGCTTTCTTT
-,TRBJ2-7,-,TRBV5-4,CASSPAGGSSYEQYF,TGTGCCAGCAGCCCGGCAGGGGGGAGCTCCTACGAGCAGTACTTC
-,TRBJ2-3,-,TRBV3-1/TRBV3-2,CASSNRLPGRGDTQYF,TGTGCCAGCAGCAACCGACTACCCGGGCGGGGAGATACGCAGTATTTT
-,TRBJ2-2,-,TRBV2,CASSAQGGNTGELFF,TGTGCCAGCAGTGCCCAGGGAGGGAACACCGGGGAGCTGTTTTTT
-,TRBJ1-2,-,TRBV21-1,CASSRTYKGTSLHGYTF,TGTGCCAGCAGCAGAACTTACAAGGGGACATCTCTCCATGGCTACACCTTC
-,TRBJ2-3,-,TRBV3-1/TRBV3-2,CASSQGISGTDTQYF,TGTGCCAGCAGCCAAGGTATTAGCGGCACAGATACGCAGTATTTT
-,TRBJ1-2,-,TRBV6-1,CASSDRAYGYTF,TGTGCCAGCAGTGACAGGGCCTATGGCTACACCTTC
-,TRBJ2-7,TRBD1,TRBV18,CASSPPNTGAYEQYF,TGTGCCAGCTCACCGCCGAATACAGGGGCCTACGAGCAGTACTTC
-,TRBJ1-2,TRBD1,TRBV7-8,CASSVRVRGNYGYTF,TGTGCCAGCAGCGTAAGGGTCAGGGGGAACTATGGCTACACCTTC
-,TRBJ1-3,-,TRBV2,CASRTRYSGNTIYF,TGTGCCAGCAGGACACGATACTCTGGAAACACCATATATTTT
-,TRBJ1-5,-,TRBV6-5,CASSYSSQPQHF,TGTGCCAGCAGTTACTCGAGTCAGCCCCAGCATTTT
-,TRBJ1-4,-,TRBV30,CAWSVLGGADEKLFF,TGTGCCTGGAGTGTACTTGGAGGAGCTGATGAAAAACTGTTTTTT
-,TRBJ2-1,TRBD2,TRBV7-6,CASSLAGLAGGHNEQFF,TGTGCCAGCAGCTTAGCGGGACTAGCGGGGGGACACAATGAGCAGTTCTTC
-,TRBJ2-5,-,TRBV30,CARQGGGETQYF,TGTGCCCGTCAGGGGGGCGGAGAGACCCAGTACTTC
few,TRBJ2-2,-,TRBV18,CASSQDIFPPGELFF,TGTGCCAGCTCACAGGACATCTTCCCTCCCGGGGAGCTGTTTTTT
-,TRBJ1-1,-,TRBV11-2,CASSLERGGTEAFF,TGTGCCAGCAGCTTAGAAAGGGGAGGCACTGAAGCTTTCTTT
many,TRBJ1-3,-,TRBV27,CASSQNQGPPGNTIYF,TGTGCCAGCAGTCAAAACCAGGGGCCCCCTGGAAACACCATATATTTT
-,TRBJ1-5,-,TRBV7-2,CASSLVIGQGMRQPQHF,TGTGCCAGCAGCTTAGTAATAGGGCAGGGGATGCGCCAGCCCCAGCATTTT
-,TRBJ2-1,-,TRBV6-5,CASSRLRLDNEQFF,TGTGCCAGCAGTCGTCTACGCCTTGACAATGAGCAGTTCTTC
once,TRBJ2-2,-,TRBV7-2,CASSLELASGELFF,TGTGCCAGCAGCTTAGAACTAGCATCCGGGGAGCTGTTTTTT